One T cell receptor beta chain is described in this entry. This sample stems from a study of blood T cell repertoires in COVID-19. Study summary: Samples of COVID-19 (acute and convalescent) were obtained from the United States, Italy and Spain. T cells, B-cell-depleted T cells, or PBMCs supplied cDNA or gDNA.

The CDR3 extends over 13 amino acids. Germline loops: CDR1 GTSNPN, CDR2 SVGIG (reference sequence). Losses at the gene ends were 1 base for V and 6 bases for J; bases not matched to a gene: 4. Authors' data handling: Estimates of nucleated cell counts were drawn from the amplification of reference gene primers. Assay used: immunoSEQ multiplex PCR; TCRdb lists only in-frame clones, some missing. V and J calls and clone size come straight from that table; D and trimming were deduced from the DNA. The sample holds around 20,000 clones, over 85% seen once. The TCR comes from a woman between 45 and 60 years old with active COVID-19. V usage is TRBV30 and J usage is TRBJ1-1; 8 nucleotides match TRBD1. Sequenced sample: peripheral blood. CDR3 in amino acids: CAWSADRAPEAFF. CDR3 bases: TGTGCCTGGAGTGCGGACAGGGCCCCTGAAGCTTTCTTT.